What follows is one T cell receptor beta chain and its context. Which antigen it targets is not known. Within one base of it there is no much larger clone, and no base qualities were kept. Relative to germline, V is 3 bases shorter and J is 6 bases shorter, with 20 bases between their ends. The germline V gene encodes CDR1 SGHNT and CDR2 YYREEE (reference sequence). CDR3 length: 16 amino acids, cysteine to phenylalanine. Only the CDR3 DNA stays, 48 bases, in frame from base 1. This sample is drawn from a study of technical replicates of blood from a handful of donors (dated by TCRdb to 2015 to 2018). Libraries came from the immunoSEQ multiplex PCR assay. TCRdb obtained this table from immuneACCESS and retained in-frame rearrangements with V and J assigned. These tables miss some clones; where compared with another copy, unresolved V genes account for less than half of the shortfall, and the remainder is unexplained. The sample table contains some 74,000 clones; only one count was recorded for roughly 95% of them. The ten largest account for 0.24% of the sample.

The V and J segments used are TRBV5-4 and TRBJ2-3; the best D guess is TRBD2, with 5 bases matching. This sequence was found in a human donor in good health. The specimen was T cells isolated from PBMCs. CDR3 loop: CASSSGLPPVGDTQYF. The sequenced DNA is TGTGCCAGCAGCTCCGGACTCCCGCCGGTGGGGGATACGCAGTATTTT.